The entry below gives a single TCR beta chain sequence along with its context. TCRdb ran MiXCR on the 5' RACE reads and lists one entry per CDR3 protein. Of just over 150,000 distinct CDR3 sequences in the sample, about 28% are singletons; the top ten hold 12%. This entry comes from a study of T-cell memory formation after mild COVID-19. Germline-derived CDR1 and CDR2 are SQVTM and ANQGSEA. The J segment lost 5 bases and the V segment lost 3 bases, leaving 4 bases of the junction unmatched. This CDR3 has 13 amino acids. The chain employs TRBV29-1 and TRBJ2-3; TRBD2 agrees at 8 bases. Sample: PBMCs or a T cell subset sorted from them (not recorded which). The TCR comes from an adult woman who had mild COVID-19 (a few samples of this study predate the infection). Cell type and time point are not known. The CDR3 DNA reads as TGCAGCGTTGATGGTAGCGGGGAAGATACGCAGTATTTT. As protein: CSVDGSGEDTQYF.